This T cell receptor beta chain was recovered during a study of blood T cell repertoires in COVID-19. In the study overall: Material from acute and convalescent COVID-19 was sourced from the United States, Italy and Spain. Sources were T cells, B-cell-depleted T cells, or PBMCs; the material itself was cDNA or gDNA.

Per the authors' pipeline: Nucleated cell counts were estimated from reference gene primer amplification. TCRdb keeps only in-frame clones here, not all; method: immunoSEQ multiplex PCR. V and J calls and clone size are copied from that table; D and trimming were computed from the DNA. The repertoire holds some 100,000 clones, with approximately 91% as singletons. V lost 2 bases, J lost 4 bases, and 4 bases stayed unmatched. Germline V gene sequence: CDR1 SQVTM, CDR2 ANQGSEA. The CDR3 is made up of 13 amino acids. The gene calls are TRBV29-1 and TRBJ1-2; 7 nucleotides line up with TRBD1. The source of this sequence is a woman in her 70s with acute or convalescent COVID-19. The sequenced sample was peripheral blood. This chain's CDR3 is CSVERAGGYGYTF. In nucleotides, the CDR3 is TGCAGCGTTGAAAGGGCAGGGGGCTATGGCTACACCTTC.